Presented here are 5 T cell receptor beta chains from one specimen sequenced in a study of cytomegalovirus exposure and HLA in healthy donors. Researchers ran the PCR with 60 Vbeta and 13 Jbeta primers. The assay was immunoSEQ multiplex PCR, and TCRdb's table has in-frame clones only and misses some. This sample has around 170,000 clones, with around 84% found just once. Sequencing input: PBMCs. The origin of the receptors is a woman aged 45-60 years in good health and CMV-seropositive.

This clone appeared once. J is TRBJ2-1 and V is TRBV7-9; weak D call: TRBD2 (7 bases). CDR3 length: 16 residues. In germline, CDR1 is SEHNR, CDR2 FQNEAQ (reference sequence). Trimming cost V 5 bases and J 5 bases, with 19 bases left between them. This CDR3 reads CASSPMWGGGHNEQFF. Here the CDR3 DNA reads TGTGCCAGCAGCCCCATGTGGGGGGGCGGCCACAATGAGCAGTTCTTC.

The chain carries TRBV5-1 and TRBJ2-2; the D is unclear. CDR1 and CDR2 from the germline V gene are SGHRS and YFSETQ. V was pared by 0 bases and J by 3 bases, with 9 bases between. This CDR3 is built from 15 residues. CDR3 residues: CASSLGQIHTGELFF. The CDR3 DNA is TGCGCCAGCAGCTTGGGGCAGATTCACACCGGGGAGCTGTTTTTT.

The sample holds one count of this clone. The chain couples TRBV7-2 to TRBJ2-1; D is perhaps TRBD2 (5 bases). Trimming cost V 1 base and J 9 bases, with 10 bases left between them. The CDR3 contains 13 residues. Germline V CDR1 and CDR2: SGHTA, FQGNSA. The CDR3 reads CASSLVQLAEQFF. DNA of the CDR3: TGTGCCAGCAGCTTAGTACAGCTAGCTGAGCAGTTCTTC. The entire variable domain, with the rest obtained from reference TRBV7-2 and TRBJ2-1, is as follows: GAGVSQSPSNKVTEKGKDVELRCDPISGHTALYWYRQSLGQGLEFLIYFQGNSAPDKSGLPSDRFSAERTGGSVSTLTIQRTQQEDSAVYLCASSLVQLAEQFFGPGTRLTVL.

This chain joins TRBV27 and TRBJ2-7; the match to TRBD2 covers 9 bases. The germline gives CDR1 MNHEY, CDR2 SMNVEV (reference sequence). With 2 bases clipped from V and 4 bases from J, the junction kept 6 bases outside the gene matches. The CDR3 runs to 15 residues. The CDR3 reads CASSLGAGGWYEQYF. In nucleotides, the CDR3 is TGTGCCAGCAGTTTAGGAGCGGGGGGTTGGTACGAGCAGTACTTC.

The chain employs TRBV4-1 and TRBJ1-4; possibly TRBD1 for D (6 bases). From germline, CDR1 is MGHRA and CDR2 YSYEKL. There are 15 residues in the CDR3. V was cut by 0 bases and J by 8 bases, with 13 bases left in between. This chain's CDR3 is CASSQEYRVGEKLFF. In DNA form, the CDR3 reads TGCGCCAGCAGCCAAGAGTACAGGGTAGGGGAAAAACTGTTTTTT.